The entry below describes one TCR beta chain. Its antigen remains unidentified. The data stem from a study of human T cells and chemical hapten exposure. Study-wide background: Variability of per-sample TCR yields stemmed mainly from small differences in pooled library volume. Study-level findings and limits: Counts of TCRs above 1 in 1000 frequency stayed unchanged with DPC sensitization.

Per the original data handling: With a range of about 23,224 to 750,000, the median per sample was roughly 91,000 TCRs. TCRdb processed the RACE reads anew with MiXCR; each CDR3 protein has one entry. None of the V and J calls come from the authors' own analysis; TCRdb made them. This sample carries roughly 130,000 distinct CDR3 sequences, more than 7.5% of them seen once, and the ten largest clones take about 1.8%. Regarding time point: healthy volunteer bleed at 2 weeks. Total RNA was isolated from unfractionated whole blood. CDR1 is LNHDA and CDR2 is SQIVND in the germline V gene (reference sequence). The CDR3 is made up of 14 amino acids. Trimming removed 3 bases at V and 7 bases at J, with 13 bases between.

The receptor was isolated from a male donor in good health. Some clones in this sample may be carry-over from other donors' samples. Material for sequencing was whole blood. The chain joins TRBV19 to TRBJ1-5; no definite D call. The CDR3 DNA reads TGTGCCAGTAGTATGATAGATATACGGCAGCCCCAGCATTTT. This encodes CASSMIDIRQPQHF.